This T cell receptor beta chain emerged from a study of blood T cell repertoires in COVID-19. Study background: From T cells, B-cell-depleted T cells, or PBMCs came the material, which was cDNA or gDNA.

The germline CDR1 and CDR2 sequences are SGHNT and YENEEA. The length of the CDR3 is 18 residues. V gave up 4 bases and J gave up 1 base; unmatched junction bases: 10. Sequencing was performed with immunoSEQ multiplex PCR; in TCRdb, only in-frame clones are kept and a portion is missing. The table records fewer than 250,000 clones, almost 90% of them present only once. The origin of this receptor is a woman aged 60 to 75 with acute or convalescent COVID-19. The sequenced sample consisted of peripheral blood. This chain joins TRBV11-3 and TRBJ2-5; 12 bases line up with TRBD1. This chain's CDR3 is CASSSGTGGALGQETQYF. CDR3 in DNA: TGTGCCAGCAGCTCCGGGACAGGGGGCGCATTGGGCCAAGAGACCCAGTACTTC.